This entry features one T cell receptor (beta chain) sequence. The data stem from a study of blood T cell repertoires in COVID-19. Study information: The study drew acute and convalescent COVID-19 samples from the United States, Italy and Spain. In each case, the material was cDNA or gDNA derived from T cells, B-cell-depleted T cells, or PBMCs.

CDR1 and CDR2 from the germline V gene are MDHEN and SYDVKM. The trim removed 6 bases at V and 7 bases at J, leaving 9 bases unmatched. The CDR3 loop spans 14 amino acids. The protocol was immunoSEQ multiplex PCR, while the TCRdb copy is restricted to in-frame clones and leaves out a portion. The sample shows about 240,000 clones, roughly 80% of them seen only once. The source material was peripheral blood. This TCR derives from a woman aged 70-85 years with acute or convalescent COVID-19. The chain uses TRBV28 and TRBJ1-2; 9 nucleotides line up with TRBD1. The CDR3 region is CASRPQGAKGGYTF. The CDR3 DNA is TGTGCCAGCAGGCCACAGGGGGCTAAGGGTGGCTACACCTTC.